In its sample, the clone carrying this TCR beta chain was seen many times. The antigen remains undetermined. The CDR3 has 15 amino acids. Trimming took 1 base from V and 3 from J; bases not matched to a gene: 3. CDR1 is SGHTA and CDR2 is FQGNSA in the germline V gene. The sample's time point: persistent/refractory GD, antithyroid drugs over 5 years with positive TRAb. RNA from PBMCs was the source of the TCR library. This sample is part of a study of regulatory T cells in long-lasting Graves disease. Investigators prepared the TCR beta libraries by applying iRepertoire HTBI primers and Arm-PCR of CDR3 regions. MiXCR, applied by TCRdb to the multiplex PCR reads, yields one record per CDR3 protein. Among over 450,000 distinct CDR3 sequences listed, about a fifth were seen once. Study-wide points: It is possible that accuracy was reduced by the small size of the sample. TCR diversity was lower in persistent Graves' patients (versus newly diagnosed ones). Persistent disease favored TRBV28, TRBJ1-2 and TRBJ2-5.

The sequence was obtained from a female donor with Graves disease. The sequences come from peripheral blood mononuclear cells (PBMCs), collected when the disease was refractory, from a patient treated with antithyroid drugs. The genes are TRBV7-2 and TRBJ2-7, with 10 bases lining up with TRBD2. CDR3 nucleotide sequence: TGTGCCAGCAGCTTAGAGGCTAGCGGGAGCTACGAGCAGTACTTC. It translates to CASSLEASGSYEQYF.